This passage covers 14 T cell receptor beta chains from one sample sequenced in a study of blood T cell repertoires in COVID-19. Assay: immunoSEQ multiplex PCR; the TCRdb copy retains only in-frame clones and omits some. The sample has tens of thousands of clones, around 86% seen once. Sequenced: peripheral blood. Source of these receptors: a man aged 50 to 59 in a cohort sampled during active COVID-19.

The chain recombines TRBV7-9 with TRBJ2-3, with 10 bases identical to TRBD2. V was pared by 4 bases and J by 1 base, with 2 bases of the junction left unmatched. The CDR3 length is 15 residues. The germline V gene encodes CDR1 SEHNR and CDR2 FQNEAQ (reference sequence). In DNA form, the CDR3 reads TGTGCCAGCAGCTCGGGGACTAGCGGCACAGATACGCAGTATTTT. It encodes CASSSGTSGTDTQYF.

The chain couples TRBV6-2 or TRBV6-3 to TRBJ2-4; the D gene is possibly TRBD2 (6 bases). Trimming removed 6 bases at V and 1 base at J, with 19 bases between. Germline CDR1 reads MNHEY; CDR2 reads SVGEGT. CDR3 size: 17 residues. CDR3 protein: CASSSMRGEGAKNIQYF. CDR3 nucleotides: TGTGCCAGCAGCTCTATGCGGGGAGAGGGGGCCAAAAACATTCAGTACTTC.

A word on this clone: Other DNA sequences of this sample code for an identical CDR3. V and J are TRBV12-3 or TRBV12-4 and TRBJ1-3; unclear D gene. This CDR3 comprises 13 residues. The V and J ends lost 8 bases and 0 bases respectively, with 8 bases between them. CDR3 coding DNA: TGTGCCAGCTCCCCGTCCTCTGGAAACACCATATATTTT. This gives the protein CASSPSSGNTIYF.

The rearrangement uses TRBV9 and TRBJ2-1, with 9 bases aligning to TRBD2. With V trimmed by 2 bases and J by 3 bases, 3 bases remained unmatched. Germline V CDR1 and CDR2: SGDLS, YYNGEE. There are 15 residues in the CDR3. The DNA of the CDR3 is TGTGCCAGCAGCGTGGCTAGCGGGGTCTACAATGAGCAGTTCTTC. As protein: CASSVASGVYNEQFF.

This chain connects TRBV30 to TRBJ2-7, with 9 bases aligning to TRBD1. This CDR3 contains 13 residues. The germline CDR1 and CDR2 sequences are GTSNPN and SVGIG (reference sequence). Trimming took 4 bases from V and 4 from J; bases not matched to a gene: 5. CDR3 in amino acids: CAWTRGTGYEQYV. DNA for the CDR3: TGTGCCTGGACCCGCGGGACAGGGTACGAGCAGTACGTC.

With respect to this clone: The sample has other DNA sequences that encode this CDR3 too. This chain uses TRBV9 with TRBJ2-5; possible D gene TRBD2, 6 bases. Germline CDR1 reads SGDLS; CDR2 reads YYNGEE. V gave up 0 bases and J gave up 5 bases, with 26 bases separating them. The CDR3 consists of 19 residues. The CDR3 DNA sequence: TGTGCCAGCAGCGTAGGCAGGAGGGGCCAGCCGGGACCGTGGGAGACCCAGTACTTC. It encodes CASSVGRRGQPGPWETQYF.

The V and J genes are TRBV10-1 and TRBJ2-7; 10 nucleotides agree with TRBD2. Germline-derived CDR1 and CDR2 are WNHNN and SYGVQD (reference sequence). J lost 1 base, V lost 0 bases, and 15 bases had no gene match. This CDR3 spans 20 amino acids. CDR3 in DNA: TGCGCCAGCAGTGAGTCTCGGATGTTAGCGGGGGGCGTACAATCCTACGAGCAGTACTTC. It is translated as CASSESRMLAGGVQSYEQYF.

J is TRBJ1-4 and V is TRBV2, with D possibly matching TRBD1 (5 bases). Trimming stripped 3 bases from V and 8 bases from J, with 16 bases between. Per germline, CDR1 SNHLY and CDR2 FYNNEI. The CDR3 is made up of 15 amino acids. DNA of the CDR3: TGTGCCAGCAGTGAGGGGGGTACGGAGAGGGAAAAACTGTTTTTT. Translation: CASSEGGTEREKLFF. Full variable domain (missing parts from reference TRBV2 and TRBJ1-4): EPEVTQTPSHQVTQMGQEVILRCVPISNHLYFYWYRQILGQKVEFLVSFYNNEISEKSEIFDDQFSVERPDGSNFTLKIRSTKLEDSAMYFCASSEGGTEREKLFFGSGTQLSVL.

This chain connects TRBV21-1 to TRBJ2-1; the table's D call TRBD1 went unverified against the DNA. TRBV21-1 is given as a pseudogene. The CDR3 contains 15 residues. Written as DNA, the CDR3 is TGTGCCAGCAGCAAAGCGGGCAGGACAGAGAATGAGCAGTTCTTC. It encodes CASSKAGRTENEQFF.

The chain has TRBV15 and TRBJ2-3, with D perhaps matching TRBD1 (5 bases). Germline V gives CDR1 LNHNV, CDR2 YYDKDF (reference sequence). The CDR3 runs 16 residues. The V end lost 5 bases, the J end lost 2 bases, and 17 bases lay between the germline ends. Written as DNA, the CDR3 is TGTGCCACCAGCGTAGGGCCTAGTGGGGCCACAGATACGCAGTATTTT. Translated: CATSVGPSGATDTQYF.

A note on this clone: Without the conserved terminal phenylalanine or tryptophan, this CDR3 likely stems from a read error. The CDR3, as DNA: TGTGCCATCGCCTCTACAGGGACTAGCTACGAGCAGTACCTC. Amino acids: CAIASTGTSYEQYL. The V and J genes are TRBV10-3 and TRBJ2-7; 8 bases are shared with TRBD2. The germline gives CDR1 ENHRY, CDR2 SYGVKD. V was clipped by 8 bases and J by 3 bases; unmatched bases: 9. The CDR3 has 14 residues.

This chain joins TRBV5-1 and TRBJ1-1; D might be TRBD1 (6 bases). CDR1 SGHRS and CDR2 YFSETQ come from the germline V gene. This CDR3 comprises 14 residues. Trimming removed 7 bases at V and 1 base at J, with 14 bases between. The DNA for the CDR3 is TGCGCCAGCTCACTCGGGACAACGAACACTGAAGCTTTCTTT. This translates into CASSLGTTNTEAFF.

CDR3 sequence reads: CASSLASWSDRTDTQYF. The DNA for the CDR3 is TGTGCCAGCAGCTTAGCTTCGTGGAGCGACCGCACAGATACGCAGTATTTT. The V and J genes are TRBV7-9 and TRBJ2-3; D ambiguous. CDR1 and CDR2 (germline): SEHNR, FQNEAQ (reference sequence). V dropped 0 bases and J dropped 1 base, with 14 bases sitting between them. The CDR3 runs 17 residues.

The chain employs TRBV9 and TRBJ2-3; 7 nucleotides agree with TRBD1. CDR3 length: 12 amino acids. The trim removed 2 bases at V and 12 bases at J, leaving 6 bases unmatched. The germline V gene has CDR1 SGDLS and CDR2 YYNGEE. This CDR3 is CASSVNRGSQYF. Written as DNA, the CDR3 is TGTGCCAGCAGCGTCAACAGGGGTTCACAGTATTTT.